The T cell receptor beta chain under discussion was sequenced for a study of cytomegalovirus exposure and HLA in healthy donors. The PCR had 60 Vbeta and 13 Jbeta primers. Clones were sequenced by immunoSEQ multiplex PCR, and TCRdb holds only the in-frame ones, with some missing. The sample lists 100,000 to 120,000 clones, 65% to 85% occurring once. The CDR3 contains 14 residues. The ends lost 5 bases at V and 5 bases at J; junction bases unmatched: 2. Germline CDR1 SGHVS, CDR2 FQNEAQ. This clone has a handful of counts. The rearrangement uses TRBV7-8 and TRBJ1-6; 8 bases agree with TRBD1. Sequencing was done on a sample of PBMCs. This sequence was found in a man aged 25 to 40 in good health and CMV-seropositive. The CDR3 nucleotides are TGTGCCAGCAGCCGGACAGGGAATAATTCACCCCTCCACTTT. Translating gives CASSRTGNNSPLHF.